These 15 T cell receptor beta chains were sequenced from one sample in a study of graft-versus-host responses after intestinal transplantation. Processing released intraepithelial and lamina propria lymphocytes from the graft tissue. Assay: immunoSEQ multiplex PCR; the TCRdb copy retains only in-frame clones and omits some. The sample includes some 17,000 clones, 82% of them seen just once. The specimen was ileum tissue, collected 17 days after transplant. These receptors were taken from a human patient who received an intestinal transplant, so some T cells may come from the graft donor.

The chain links TRBV27 to TRBJ2-2; perhaps TRBD2 as D (6 bases). Germline CDR1 is MNHEY and CDR2 is SMNVEV (reference sequence). There are 16 residues in the CDR3. V lost 1 base and J lost 6, with 15 bases in between. CDR3 coding DNA: TGTGCCAGCAGTTTATACCCCGGCAGGAGGGCCGGGGAGCTGTTTTTT. Protein product: CASSLYPGRRAGELFF.

CDR3 loop: CASSYLSGQGQETQYF. The CDR3 DNA reads as TGTGCCAGCAGTTACCTTTCGGGACAGGGCCAAGAGACCCAGTACTTC. This chain uses TRBV6-5 with TRBJ2-5; 9 nucleotides line up with TRBD1. The germline V gene has CDR1 MNHEY and CDR2 SVGAGI. Trimming cost V 2 bases and J 1 base; bases outside gene matches: 5. The length of the CDR3 is 16 residues.

The gene calls are TRBV5-1 and TRBJ2-3; TRBD2 might be the D (7 bases). The V gene's germline CDR1 is SGHRS and CDR2 YFSETQ. CDR3 length equals 17 residues. Trimming took 3 bases from V and 0 from J, leaving 17 bases between them. CDR3 DNA sequence: TGCGCCAGCAGCTGGGAGGGGGGGCTGGCTAGCACAGATACGCAGTATTTT. It specifies CASSWEGGLASTDTQYF.

The V and J genes are TRBV28 and TRBJ2-3; a weak D match, TRBD2 (6 bases). V was clipped by 5 bases and J by 2 bases, with 20 bases between them. This CDR3 region has 17 residues. Germline CDR1 reads MDHEN; CDR2 reads SYDVKM. CDR3 sequence reads: CASSPELAGDYTDTQYF. CDR3 DNA: TGTGCCAGCAGTCCGGAACTAGCAGGAGACTACACAGATACGCAGTATTTT.

The rearrangement links TRBV10-2 to TRBJ2-2; 9 bases map to TRBD2. V was pared by 6 bases and J by 4 bases, with 9 bases of the junction left unmatched. This CDR3 is 16 amino acids long. CDR1 and CDR2 from the germline V gene are WSHSY and SAAADI. CDR3 in DNA: TGCGCCAGCAGCCCACAGCGGGAGGCGGGCACCGGGGAGCTGTTTTTT. It translates to CASSPQREAGTGELFF.

The rearrangement joins TRBV7-9 to TRBJ1-4, with 7 bases matching TRBD1. The junction had 12 bases not matched to a gene; V was cut back by 6 bases and J by 8 bases. Germline lookup yields CDR1 SEHNR and CDR2 FQNEAQ (reference sequence). This CDR3 region has 15 residues. Written as DNA, the CDR3 is TGTGCCAGCAGTACGACCAACAGGGGCCGGGAAAAACTGTTTTTT. It specifies CASSTTNRGREKLFF. Full variable domain (rest looked up from reference TRBV7-9 and TRBJ1-4): DTGVSQNPRHKITKRGQNVTFRCDPISEHNRLYWYRQTLGQGPEFLTYFQNEAQLEKSRLLSDRFSAERPKGSFSTLEIQRTEQGDSAMYLCASSTTNRGREKLFFGSGTQLSVL.

The V call is TRBV6-6, the J call TRBJ1-5; TRBD1 might be the D (5 bases). The CDR3 sequence is 13 residues long. Trimming cost V 7 bases and J 6 bases, with 13 bases left between them. Germline CDR1 reads MNHNY; CDR2 reads SVGAGI (reference sequence). This chain's CDR3 is CASTGVIGQPQHF. CDR3 nucleotide sequence: TGTGCCAGCACGGGGGTAATTGGTCAGCCCCAGCATTTT.

The chain uses TRBV4-2 and TRBJ2-1, with 7 nucleotides matching TRBD2. Germline CDR1 reads LGHNA; CDR2 reads YNFKEQ. Trimming cost V 1 base and J 5 bases; bases outside gene matches: 11. This CDR3 has 17 amino acids. For the CDR3, the DNA is TGTGCCAGCAGCCAAGTCCCCCCGGGGGAGGGCCACAATGAGCAGTTCTTC. It translates to CASSQVPPGEGHNEQFF.

The chain has TRBV10-2 and TRBJ1-2; 11 nucleotides align to TRBD1. Germline V gives CDR1 WSHSY, CDR2 SAAADI. The CDR3 length is 16 residues. With V trimmed by 6 bases and J by 3 bases, 9 bases remained unmatched. DNA of the CDR3: TGCGCCAGCAGCCGCGGGACAGGGGGGTCGGACTATGGCTACACCTTC. This encodes CASSRGTGGSDYGYTF.

The chain carries TRBV5-1 and TRBJ2-2; D might be TRBD2 (5 bases). This CDR3 has 16 amino acids. V lost 6 bases to trimming and J lost 6 bases, with 21 bases between them. The germline CDR1 and CDR2 sequences are SGHRS and YFSETQ. CDR3 nucleotide sequence: TGCGCCAGCACCCCTCTCACGTCAGGCGGGCCCGGGGAGCTGTTTTTT. This encodes CASTPLTSGGPGELFF.

This clone was seen just once. CDR3 residues: CASSGRSNSYEQYF. In DNA, the CDR3 is TGTGCCAGCAGCGGGAGGAGTAATTCCTACGAGCAGTACTTC. V gene TRBV9 combines with J gene TRBJ2-7, with a possible D match to TRBD2 (5 bases). Germline V gene sequence: CDR1 SGDLS, CDR2 YYNGEE. Trimming took off 3 bases at V and 1 base at J, with 11 bases between the two ends. The CDR3 runs 14 residues.

The chain uses TRBV2 and TRBJ1-1; possible D gene TRBD1, 5 bases. The CDR3 consists of 15 residues. The germline V and J ends were trimmed by 4 bases and 5 bases, with 17 bases remaining between them. The germline V gene has CDR1 SNHLY and CDR2 FYNNEI. This chain's CDR3 is CASSGSGGGWTEAFF. In nucleotides, the CDR3 is TGTGCCAGCAGTGGGTCGGGGGGAGGGTGGACTGAAGCTTTCTTT.

The rearrangement uses TRBV6-6 and TRBJ2-6; D ambiguous. This CDR3 comprises 14 residues. Trimming shortened V by 5 bases and J by 0 bases, and 5 bases separated the two germline ends. In germline, CDR1 is MNHNY, CDR2 SVGAGI (reference sequence). The CDR3 DNA is TGTGCCAGCAGTGGAAGCTCTGGGGCCAACGTCCTGACTTTC. As protein: CASSGSSGANVLTF.

The V gene is TRBV28, the J gene TRBJ2-7; the D call may be TRBD1 or TRBD2 (5 bases each). CDR3 length: 13 residues. Germline loops: CDR1 MDHEN, CDR2 SYDVKM. V lost 6 bases and J 3 bases, leaving 12 bases between the germline ends. CDR3 sequence reads: CASSGTSRYEQYF. The DNA of the CDR3 is TGTGCCAGCAGCGGGACCTCCCGCTACGAGCAGTACTTC.

The CDR3 here is CASGGLAGATGELFF. For the CDR3, the DNA is TGTGCTAGTGGGGGACTAGCGGGAGCGACCGGGGAGCTGTTTTTT. The chain has TRBV12-5 and TRBJ2-2; 14 nucleotides agree with TRBD2. V shed 6 bases and J 5 bases; nucleotides not matched to a gene: 2. This CDR3 is built from 15 residues. The germline V gene encodes CDR1 LGHNT and CDR2 FRNRAP.